This T cell receptor beta chain was recovered during a study of blood T cell repertoires in COVID-19. Overall study context: The United States, Italy and Spain supplied acute and convalescent COVID-19 samples.

Trimming cost V 2 bases and J 5 bases, with 9 bases left between them. The CDR3 runs 12 residues. Germline CDR1 GTSNPN, CDR2 SVGIG (reference sequence). Authors' processing steps: The authors estimated nucleated cell counts from reference gene primer amplification. The method was immunoSEQ multiplex PCR; TCRdb's version includes in-frame clones alone and lacks a portion of them. The D gene and trimming were derived from the DNA, and the V and J assignments and clone size from that table. The repertoire holds some 210,000 clones, with 84% as singletons. The sequencing sample was made of peripheral blood. The V call is TRBV30, the J call TRBJ1-2; D remains ambiguous. The receptor was derived from a human donor in a cohort sampled during active COVID-19. CDR3 sequence (DNA): TGTGCCTGGAGTAGATCCGGGTATGGCTACACCTTC. Its protein is CAWSRSGYGYTF.